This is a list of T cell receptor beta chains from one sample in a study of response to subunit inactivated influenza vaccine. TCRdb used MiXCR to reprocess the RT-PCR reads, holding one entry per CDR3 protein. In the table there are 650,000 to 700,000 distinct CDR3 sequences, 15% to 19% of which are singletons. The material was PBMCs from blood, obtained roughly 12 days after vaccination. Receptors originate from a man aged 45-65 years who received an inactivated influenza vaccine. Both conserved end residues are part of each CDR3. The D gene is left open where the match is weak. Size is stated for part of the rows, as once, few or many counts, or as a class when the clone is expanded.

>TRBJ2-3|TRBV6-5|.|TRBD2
CASSYWTSGGPFTDTQYF
TGTGCCAGCAGTTACTGGACTAGCGGGGGGCCTTTCACAGATACGCAGTATTTT
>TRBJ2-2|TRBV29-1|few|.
CSVAEAYTGELFF
TGCAGCGTTGCGGAAGCGTACACCGGGGAGCTGTTTTTT
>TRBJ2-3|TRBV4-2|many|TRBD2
CASSVLAGGSSTDTQYF
TGTGCCAGCAGCGTTCTAGCGGGAGGTTCTAGCACAGATACGCAGTATTTT
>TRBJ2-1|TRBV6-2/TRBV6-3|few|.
CASSYPNRNNEQFF
TGTGCCAGCAGTTACCCTAACCGAAACAATGAGCAGTTCTTC
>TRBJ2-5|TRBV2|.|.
CASSWAAQETQYF
TGTGCCAGCAGTTGGGCAGCCCAAGAGACCCAGTACTTC
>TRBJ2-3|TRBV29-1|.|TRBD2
CSVEVATSGSTDTQYF
TGCAGCGTTGAAGTGGCGACTAGCGGGAGCACAGATACGCAGTATTTT
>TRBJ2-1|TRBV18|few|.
CASSPPKGFTNNEQFF
TGTGCCAGCTCACCACCCAAGGGATTTACTAACAATGAGCAGTTCTTC
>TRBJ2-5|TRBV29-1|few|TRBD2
CSVRGPSGGYQETQYF
TGCAGCGTCCGAGGGCCTAGCGGGGGGTACCAAGAGACCCAGTACTTC
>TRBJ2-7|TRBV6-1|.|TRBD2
CASRQTSGETYEQYF
TGTGCCAGCAGGCAGACTAGCGGGGAGACCTACGAGCAGTACTTC
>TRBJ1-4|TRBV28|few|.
CASSLRQVLATNEKLFF
TGTGCCAGCAGTTTGAGGCAAGTGCTTGCAACTAATGAAAAACTGTTTTTT
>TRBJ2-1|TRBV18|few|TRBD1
CASSPGQGRDNEQFF
TGTGCCAGCTCACCAGGACAGGGAAGGGACAATGAGCAGTTCTTC
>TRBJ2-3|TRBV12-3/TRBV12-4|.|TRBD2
CASRGSGRGDTQYF
TGTGCCTCTCGTGGAAGCGGGAGGGGTGATACGCAGTATTTT
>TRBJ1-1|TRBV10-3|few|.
CAISRGPNTEAFF
TGTGCCATCAGTAGGGGTCCGAACACTGAAGCTTTCTTT
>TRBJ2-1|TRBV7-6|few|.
CASSLDLAPRGEQFF
TGTGCCAGCAGCTTAGACTTGGCCCCCCGGGGTGAGCAGTTCTTC
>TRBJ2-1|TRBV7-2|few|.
CASSPRSARNEQFF
TGTGCCAGCAGCCCCCGGAGCGCGAGGAACGAGCAGTTCTTC
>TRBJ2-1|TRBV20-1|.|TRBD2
CSAVAGNSYNEQFF
TGCAGTGCTGTAGCGGGGAACTCCTACAATGAGCAGTTCTTC
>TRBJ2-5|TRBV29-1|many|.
CSVKRYSIGETQYF
TGCAGCGTTAAGAGATACTCAATTGGAGAGACCCAGTACTTC
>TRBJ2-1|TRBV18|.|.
CASSPLPGLEQFF
TGTGCCAGCTCACCCCTCCCTGGACTCGAGCAGTTCTTC
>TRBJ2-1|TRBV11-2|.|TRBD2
CASSLIAGGGEQFF
TGTGCCAGCAGCCTCATAGCGGGCGGGGGTGAGCAGTTCTTC
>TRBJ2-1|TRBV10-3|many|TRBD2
CAATSGRDNEQFF
TGTGCCGCGACTAGCGGGAGGGACAATGAGCAGTTCTTC
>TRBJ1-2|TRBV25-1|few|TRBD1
CASSETGDNYGYTF
TGTGCCAGCAGTGAGACAGGGGATAACTATGGCTACACCTTC
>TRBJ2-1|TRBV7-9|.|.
CASSSGRSSYNEQFF
TGTGCCAGCAGCTCTGGACGGAGCTCCTACAATGAGCAGTTCTTC
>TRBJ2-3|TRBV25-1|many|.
CASSLARGSTDTQYF
TGTGCCAGCAGTCTTGCGCGGGGCAGCACAGATACGCAGTATTTT
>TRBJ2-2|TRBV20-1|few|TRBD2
CSARRGAGELFF
TGCAGTGCTAGGCGGGGGGCCGGGGAGCTGTTTTTT
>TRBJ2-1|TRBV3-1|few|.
CASSPDSPPRSSYEQFF
TGTGCCAGCAGCCCAGACTCCCCTCCTCGATCGTCCTATGAGCAGTTCTTC
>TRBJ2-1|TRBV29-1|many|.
CSVYSKYNEQFF
TGCAGCGTTTACAGCAAATACAATGAGCAGTTCTTC
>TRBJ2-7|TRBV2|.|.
CASRETWGPRGYEQYF
TGTGCCAGCAGGGAGACTTGGGGTCCCCGAGGCTACGAGCAGTACTTC
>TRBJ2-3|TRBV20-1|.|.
CSARSPKSTDTQYF
TGCAGTGCTAGAAGCCCCAAAAGCACAGATACGCAGTATTTT
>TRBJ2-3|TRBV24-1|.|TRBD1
CATSDWDREGTDTQYF
TGTGCCACCAGTGATTGGGACAGGGAAGGCACAGATACGCAGTATTTT
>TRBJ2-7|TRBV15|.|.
CATSRDLQTYEQYF
TGTGCCACCAGCAGAGATTTACAGACCTACGAGCAGTACTTC
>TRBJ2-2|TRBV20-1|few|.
CSVVGNTGELFF
TGCAGCGTTGTAGGGAACACCGGGGAGCTGTTTTTT
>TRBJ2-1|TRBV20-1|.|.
CSARTGLPYNEQFF
TGCAGTGCTAGAACTGGACTTCCTTACAATGAGCAGTTCTTC
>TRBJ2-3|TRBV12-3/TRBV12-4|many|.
CAITRGGADTQYF
TGTGCCATCACCAGGGGTGGGGCAGATACGCAGTATTTT
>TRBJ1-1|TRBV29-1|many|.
CSGRDAREAFF
TGCAGCGGACGGGACGCGCGTGAAGCTTTCTTT
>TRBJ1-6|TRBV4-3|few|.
CASSPKRGAQSSYNSPLHF
TGCGCCAGCAGCCCGAAGAGGGGGGCCCAGAGCTCCTATAATTCACCCCTCCACTTT
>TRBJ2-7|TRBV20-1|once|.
CSAPGLGGLGEQYF
TGCAGTGCTCCGGGACTAGGGGGCCTCGGAGAGCAGTACTTC
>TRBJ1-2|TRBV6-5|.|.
CASSYSASEGTNYGYTF
TGTGCCAGCAGTTACTCCGCAAGTGAGGGGACAAACTATGGCTACACCTTC
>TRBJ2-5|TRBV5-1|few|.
CASSLGGDQETQYF
TGCGCCAGCAGCTTGGGCGGGGACCAAGAGACCCAGTACTTC
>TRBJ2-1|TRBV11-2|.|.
CASSSRLNPERQFF
TGTGCCAGCAGCTCCAGACTTAATCCGGAACGACAGTTCTTC
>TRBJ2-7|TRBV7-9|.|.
CASSLEVVNEQYF
TGTGCCAGCAGCTTAGAGGTCGTGAACGAGCAGTACTTC
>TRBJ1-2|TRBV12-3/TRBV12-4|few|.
CASSLSRGGYGYTF
TGTGCCAGCAGCTTGTCTCGGGGAGGCTATGGCTACACCTTC
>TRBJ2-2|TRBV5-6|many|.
CASSTTGLNTGELFF
TGTGCCAGCAGCACCACGGGTCTGAACACCGGGGAGCTGTTTTTT
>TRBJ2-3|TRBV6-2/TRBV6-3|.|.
CASSYGGLADTQYF
TGTGCCAGCAGTTATGGGGGCCTCGCAGATACGCAGTATTTT
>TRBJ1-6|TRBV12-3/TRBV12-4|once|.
CASSLRERGSPLHF
TGTGCCAGCAGTTTGAGGGAACGTGGGTCACCCCTCCACTTT
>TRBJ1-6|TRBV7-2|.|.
CASSLVRGNSPLHF
TGTGCCAGCAGCTTAGTGCGGGGTAATTCACCCCTCCACTTT
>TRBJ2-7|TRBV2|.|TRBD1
CASSVGTGLIFEQYF
TGTGCCAGCAGTGTAGGGACAGGGTTAATCTTCGAGCAGTACTTC
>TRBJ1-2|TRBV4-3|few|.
CASSQDGGAHGYTF
TGCGCCAGCAGCCAAGATGGGGGGGCGCATGGCTACACCTTC
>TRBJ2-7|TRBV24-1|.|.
CATSDPPGDEQYF
TGTGCCACCAGTGATCCTCCCGGAGACGAGCAGTACTTC
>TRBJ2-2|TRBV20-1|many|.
CSARADSFSGELFF
TGCAGTGCTAGAGCGGACTCATTCTCCGGGGAGCTGTTTTTT
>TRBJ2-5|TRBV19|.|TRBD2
CASSIDRLAGGQETQYF
TGTGCCAGTAGTATAGATAGACTAGCGGGAGGACAAGAGACCCAGTACTTC
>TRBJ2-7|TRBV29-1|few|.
CSVEIPVHISSYEQYF
TGCAGCGTTGAAATTCCGGTACACATCAGCTCCTACGAGCAGTACTTC
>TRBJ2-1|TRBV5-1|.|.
CASQGPAEPYNEQFF
TGCGCCAGCCAGGGGCCAGCGGAGCCTTACAATGAGCAGTTCTTC
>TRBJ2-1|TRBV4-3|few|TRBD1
CASSSQQGDEQFF
TGCGCCAGCAGCTCCCAACAGGGGGATGAGCAGTTCTTC
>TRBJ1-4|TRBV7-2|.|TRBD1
CASSLRAGGEKLFF
TGTGCCAGCAGCTTAAGGGCAGGGGGTGAAAAACTGTTTTTT
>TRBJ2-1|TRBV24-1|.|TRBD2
CATSGIGGSSYNEQFF
TGTGCCACCAGTGGTATCGGGGGGAGCTCCTACAATGAGCAGTTCTTC
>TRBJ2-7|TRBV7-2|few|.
CASSLADSRYEQYF
TGTGCCAGCAGCTTGGCGGACAGTCGGTACGAGCAGTACTTC
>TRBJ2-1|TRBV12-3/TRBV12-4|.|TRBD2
CASSFGGGQYNEQFF
TGTGCCAGCAGTTTTGGGGGGGGTCAATACAATGAGCAGTTCTTC
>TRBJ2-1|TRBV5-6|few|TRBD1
CASSTDRGYEQFF
TGTGCCAGCAGCACAGACAGGGGCTATGAGCAGTTCTTC
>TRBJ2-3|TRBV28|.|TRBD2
CASSLMGLASDTQYF
TGTGCCAGCAGTTTGATGGGACTAGCCTCAGATACGCAGTATTTT
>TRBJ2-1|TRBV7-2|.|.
CASSPAGAHEQFF
TGTGCCAGCAGCCCCGCCGGGGCCCATGAGCAGTTCTTC